This TCR beta chain was identified in a study of blood T cell repertoires in COVID-19. V shed 6 bases and J 3 bases; nucleotides not matched to a gene: 2. Germline values: CDR1 LGHNA, CDR2 YSLEER. CDR3 length equals 14 residues. Authors' analysis steps: Amplifying reference gene primers gave estimates of nucleated cell counts. TCRdb's copy holds only in-frame clones and misses some; the assay was immunoSEQ multiplex PCR. The V and J calls and clone size are taken from that table; D and trimming were inferred from the DNA. The sample carries 170,000 or so clones, 85% to 90% recorded once. The chain joins TRBV4-3 to TRBJ2-1; TRBD2 matches 10 bases. The receptor was derived from a man aged 45 to 65 with active or convalescent COVID-19. Input material: peripheral blood. CDR3: CASRRTSGYNEQFF. The CDR3 DNA sequence: TGCGCCAGCAGGAGGACTAGCGGCTACAATGAGCAGTTCTTC.